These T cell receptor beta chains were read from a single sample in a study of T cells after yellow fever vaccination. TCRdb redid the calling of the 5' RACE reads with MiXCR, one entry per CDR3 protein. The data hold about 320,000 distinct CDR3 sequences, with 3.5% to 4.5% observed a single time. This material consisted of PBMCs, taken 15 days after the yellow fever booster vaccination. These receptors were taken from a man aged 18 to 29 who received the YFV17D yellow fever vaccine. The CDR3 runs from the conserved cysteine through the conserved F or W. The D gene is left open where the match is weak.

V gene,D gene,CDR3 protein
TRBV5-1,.,CASSLVVTGGNEQFF
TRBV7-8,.,CASSLGASYNEQFF
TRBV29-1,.,CSVDRDGEETQYF
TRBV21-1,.,CASSREADREQIEAFF
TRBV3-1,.,CASSQWEETQYF
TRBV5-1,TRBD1,CASSLGQGLDEQFF
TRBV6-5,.,CASSYSNRLGDTQYF
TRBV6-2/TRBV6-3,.,CASEWGQEDTQYF
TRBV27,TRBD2,CASSLSGRGSTDTQYF
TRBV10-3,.,CAISGGEGIYNEQFF
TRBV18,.,CASSPMSSRRDGYTF
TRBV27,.,CASKVNTEAFF
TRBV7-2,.,CASSLWLGLVSTDTQYF
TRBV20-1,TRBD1,CSATGTGFYGELFF
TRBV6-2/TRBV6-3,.,CASINRYSYGYTF
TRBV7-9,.,CASSFEGEETQYF
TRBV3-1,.,CASSQDWGQEPQHF
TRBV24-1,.,CATSDLRDPGRYTF
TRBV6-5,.,CASSYSNGGQETQYF
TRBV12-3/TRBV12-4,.,CASSLRGASSNSPLHF
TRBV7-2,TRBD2,CASSPLAGGRETQYF
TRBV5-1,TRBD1,CASSFDRVEIDGYTF
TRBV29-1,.,CSVHRTSSYNEQFF
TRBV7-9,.,CASSPSGTNQPQHF
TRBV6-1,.,CASSEGAGSGGYTF
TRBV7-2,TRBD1,CASSLGTGLEAFF
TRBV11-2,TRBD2,CASSPFRAGDEQFF
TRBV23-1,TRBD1,CASSQSWQGVPANTGELFF
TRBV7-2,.,CASSSIGTQQFF
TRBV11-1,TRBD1,CASSSTGGQETQYF
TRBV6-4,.,CASSCLQDGHNEQFF
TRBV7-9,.,CASSLDGYGYTF
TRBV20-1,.,CSARARSLNTEAFF